These 32 T cell receptor beta chains share one sample of origin, sequenced in a study of T cell repertoires in cytomegalovirus infection. Antigens for these TCRs are unknown. TCRdb passed the reads through MiXCR, listing each CDR3 protein once. Of roughly 700,000 distinct CDR3 sequences in the sample, roughly a third were seen once. Sequences were derived from cultured PBMCs, sampled from culture after CMV antigen stimulation. All receptors derive from a human donor in good health (CMV status not recorded). Some clones in this sample may be carry-over from other donors' samples.

The J gene is TRBJ1-1, the V gene TRBV7-8; no definite D call. Trimming pared 1 base from V and 4 bases from J, leaving 10 bases between. The CDR3 totals 14 residues. Germline CDR1 and CDR2: SGHVS and FQNEAQ. The CDR3: CASSLGSSSTEAFF. CDR3 sequence (DNA): TGTGCCAGCAGCTTAGGTTCCTCGAGCACTGAAGCTTTCTTT.

Of note for this clonotype: The DNA is left out, because the CDR3 cannot be placed on it with certainty; the CDR3 is given as TCRdb lists it. The V and J genes are TRBV20-1 and TRBJ2-7; the listed D gene, TRBD2, was not tested against the DNA. Germline lookup yields CDR1 DFQATT and CDR2 SNEGSKA (reference sequence). The CDR3 spans 12 residues, counting both ends. CDR3 protein: CSAFGAVGEQYF.

This clonotype showed up many times. The gene calls are TRBV7-2 and TRBJ1-5; 7 bases line up with TRBD1. The germline V gene has CDR1 SGHTA and CDR2 FQGNSA. CDR3 length equals 14 residues. After removal of 3 bases from V and 6 bases from J, the junction contained 5 bases not matched to a gene. CDR3 protein: CASSFDRDSQPQHF. As DNA, the CDR3 is TGTGCCAGCAGCTTCGACAGGGACAGTCAGCCCCAGCATTTT.

In this sample, this clonotype turned up a few times. The V gene is TRBV4-1, the J gene TRBJ1-2, with 8 bases identical to TRBD1. After removal of 3 bases from V and 1 base from J, the junction contained 7 bases not matched to a gene. Germline loops: CDR1 MGHRA, CDR2 YSYEKL. There are 16 residues in the CDR3. The CDR3 nucleotides read TGCGCCAGCAGCCAGGGACAGGCACATATTAACTATGGCTACACCTTC. Protein: CASSQGQAHINYGYTF.

This clonotype was seen repeatedly, ten times or more. V and J are TRBV7-2 and TRBJ2-3, with TRBD2 identical over 7 bases. Germline CDR1 is SGHTA and CDR2 is FQGNSA. The CDR3 length is 15 residues. Unmatched junction bases numbered 9, after V lost 4 bases and J lost 5 bases. The CDR3 region is CASSWGDGGRDTQYF. The CDR3 DNA sequence: TGTGCCAGCAGCTGGGGGGACGGGGGGAGAGATACGCAGTATTTT.

The V gene is TRBV6-1, the J gene TRBJ2-5, with TRBD2 identical over 8 bases. Trimming cost V 2 bases and J 1 base; bases outside gene matches: 6. CDR1 and CDR2 from the germline V gene are MNHNS and SASEGT. The CDR3 spans 16 residues. The CDR3 sequence is CASSEIVSGVQETQYF. The CDR3 DNA reads TGTGCCAGCAGTGAAATAGTTAGCGGGGTCCAAGAGACCCAGTACTTC.

To note about this clonotype: A much larger clone lies a single base off, so this may be a read error. This chain links TRBV7-4 with TRBJ1-6, with 8 positions matching TRBD1. This CDR3 comprises 17 residues. Per the germline V gene, CDR1 is SGHVT and CDR2 is SQSDAQ. CDR3 DNA: TGTGCCAGCAGCTCCCCGCCCGGGACAGGATTACGCTCACCCCCCCACTTT. This sequence encodes CASSSPPGTGLRSPPHF.

The rearrangement links TRBV5-4 to TRBJ1-6; perhaps TRBD1 as D (6 bases). The germline V and J ends were trimmed by 4 bases and 9 bases, with 14 bases remaining between them. There are 14 residues in the CDR3. Germline lookup yields CDR1 SGHNT and CDR2 YYREEE (reference sequence). CDR3 in amino acids: CASSEDRLISPLHF. CDR3 coding DNA: TGTGCCAGCAGCGAAGACAGGTTGATTTCACCCCTCCACTTT.

The J gene is TRBJ2-2, the V gene TRBV11-2; unclear D gene. Per germline, CDR1 SGHAT and CDR2 FQNNGV. The CDR3 spans 15 residues. V was clipped by 2 bases and J by 8 bases, with 15 bases between them. This CDR3 is CASSLTGAKTGELFF. As DNA, the CDR3 is TGTGCCAGCAGCTTAACTGGCGCAAAGACTGGGGAGCTGTTTTTT. Combining the CDR3 with reference TRBV11-2 and TRBJ2-2 gives the whole variable domain EAGVAQSPRYKIIEKRQSVAFWCNPISGHATLYWYQQILGQGPKLLIQFQNNGVVDDSQLPKDRFSAERLKGVDSTLKIQPAKLEDSAVYLCASSLTGAKTGELFFGEGSRLTVL.

The genes are TRBV29-1 and TRBJ2-1; 7 positions match TRBD2. Germline V gene lookup returns CDR1 SQVTM and CDR2 ANQGSEA. The CDR3 covers 15 residues. V lost 4 bases and J lost 1; bases outside the gene matches: 7. The DNA for the CDR3 is TGCAGCGTTGCCGGGGGGTTAATTTCCTACAATGAGCAGTTCTTC. Its protein product is CSVAGGLISYNEQFF.

In DNA, the CDR3 is TGTGCCAGCAGCCACGCCGTTTTAGGGCCCCGGGGTGAAAAACTGTTTTTT. Protein: CASSHAVLGPRGEKLFF. The chain employs TRBV14 and TRBJ1-4, with D unclear. CDR1 is SGHDN and CDR2 is FVKESK in the germline V gene. V gave up 3 bases and J gave up 7 bases, with 21 bases separating them. The CDR3 has 17 residues.

At least ten counts were recorded for this clonotype. The chain recombines TRBV7-2 with TRBJ2-3; 15 nucleotides match TRBD2. Germline CDR1 and CDR2: SGHTA and FQGNSA. The V gene end was trimmed by 5 bases and the J gene end by 2 bases; junction bases not matched to a gene: 5. The CDR3 runs to 17 residues. The chain's CDR3 is CASSPGLAGGFTDTQYF. The CDR3 DNA is TGTGCCAGCAGCCCCGGACTAGCGGGAGGGTTCACAGATACGCAGTATTTT.

This clonotype was picked up many times. The chain carries TRBV7-2 and TRBJ2-5; D gene uncertain. Per germline, CDR1 SGHTA and CDR2 FQGNSA. This CDR3 region has 14 residues. The germline V and J ends were trimmed by 0 bases and 7 bases, with 12 bases remaining between them. The CDR3 loop is CASSLAGSRATQYF. The CDR3 nucleotides are TGTGCCAGCAGCTTAGCGGGGTCCCGGGCGACCCAGTACTTC.

This clonotype turned up a few times. The chain carries TRBV7-2 and TRBJ2-3, with D unclear. V shed 4 bases and J shed 2 bases, with 10 bases lying between them. CDR1 and CDR2 from the germline V gene are SGHTA and FQGNSA. The CDR3 contains 14 residues. The CDR3 DNA follows: TGTGCCAGCAGCTACCGGGTTTTCACAGATACGCAGTATTTT. Amino acids: CASSYRVFTDTQYF.

In its sample, this clonotype was seen many times. This chain uses TRBV7-2 with TRBJ2-1; D is undetermined. Germline-derived CDR1 and CDR2 are SGHTA and FQGNSA. Trimming removed 2 bases at V and 4 bases at J, with 15 bases between. This CDR3 spans 16 amino acids. This CDR3 is CASSLRYTVGYNEQFF. CDR3 DNA: TGTGCCAGCAGCTTAAGGTACACAGTGGGGTACAATGAGCAGTTCTTC. The full variable domain, in which reference TRBV7-2 and TRBJ2-1 provide the parts outside the CDR3, is GAGVSQSPSNKVTEKGKDVELRCDPISGHTALYWYRQSLGQGLEFLIYFQGNSAPDKSGLPSDRFSAERTGGSVSTLTIQRTQQEDSAVYLCASSLRYTVGYNEQFFGPGTRLTVL.

The genes are TRBV5-4 and TRBJ2-6, with D unclear. The CDR3 has 15 amino acids. In germline, CDR1 is SGHNT, CDR2 YYREEE (reference sequence). Trimming took off 4 bases at V and 0 bases at J, with 8 bases between the two ends. Here the CDR3 DNA reads TGTGCCAGCAGCGGTAGATACTCTGGGGCCAACGTCCTGACTTTC. Translated: CASSGRYSGANVLTF.

The rearrangement uses TRBV10-1 and TRBJ2-7; D is uncertain. CDR1 and CDR2 from the germline V gene are WNHNN and SYGVQD (reference sequence). V lost 5 bases and J lost 4, with 12 bases in between. The CDR3 runs 13 residues. In DNA form, the CDR3 reads TGCGCCAGCAGTCGGACCAACGCTTACGAGCAGTACTTC. It specifies CASSRTNAYEQYF.

The chain is built from TRBV5-6 and TRBJ2-3; D is ambiguous. The V end was cut by 4 bases, the J end by 5 bases, with 8 bases between. CDR1 is SGHDT and CDR2 is YYEEEE in the germline V gene. The CDR3 is 12 residues long. CDR3 sequence (DNA): TGTGCCAGCAGCCGAAAGCTAGATACGCAGTATTTT. Its translation: CASSRKLDTQYF.

In its sample, this clonotype was seen many times. CDR3 sequence reads: CASSLAGPGTGGAWQYF. The CDR3 DNA reads as TGTGCCAGCAGCTTAGCAGGCCCCGGGACAGGGGGCGCGTGGCAGTACTTC. The rearrangement links TRBV7-2 to TRBJ2-7, with 12 nucleotides matching TRBD1. The V segment lost 0 bases and the J segment 9 bases; nucleotides outside the gene matches: 12. From germline, CDR1 is SGHTA and CDR2 FQGNSA. CDR3 length: 17 residues. Full variable domain (missing parts from reference TRBV7-2 and TRBJ2-7): GAGVSQSPSNKVTEKGKDVELRCDPISGHTALYWYRQSLGQGLEFLIYFQGNSAPDKSGLPSDRFSAERTGGSVSTLTIQRTQQEDSAVYLCASSLAGPGTGGAWQYFGPGTRLTVT.

This chain joins TRBV6-1 and TRBJ1-2; 7 bases align to TRBD1. The CDR3 is 14 residues long. The germline gives CDR1 MNHNS, CDR2 SASEGT. After removal of 7 bases from V and 3 bases from J, the junction contained 8 bases not matched to a gene. CDR3 amino acids: CASNPRGVDYGYTF. CDR3 sequence (DNA): TGTGCCAGCAATCCCAGGGGGGTGGACTATGGCTACACCTTC.

There are many counts of this clonotype. V gene TRBV12-3 or TRBV12-4 combines with J gene TRBJ2-5; D not certain. V lost 6 bases and J 4 bases, leaving 6 bases between the germline ends. The CDR3 is 11 residues long. DNA of the CDR3: TGTGCCAGCAGCTTGACAGAGACCCAGTACTTC. Protein: CASSLTETQYF.

V gene TRBV5-4 combines with J gene TRBJ2-5, with a possible D match to TRBD2 (5 bases). V was cut by 4 bases and J by 5 bases, with 15 bases left in between. This CDR3 has 14 amino acids. Germline V gene lookup returns CDR1 SGHNT and CDR2 YYREEE (reference sequence). CDR3 coding DNA: TGTGCCAGCAGCCACCTCTCGAGGGATGAGACCCAGTACTTC. Translated: CASSHLSRDETQYF.

The chain combines TRBV27 with TRBJ2-3; D gene ambiguous. The germline V gene has CDR1 MNHEY and CDR2 SMNVEV (reference sequence). There are 12 residues in the CDR3. The ends were cut back, 6 bases at V and 4 bases at J, with 8 bases in the middle. CDR3 sequence: CASRRGSDTQYF. CDR3 DNA sequence: TGTGCCAGCAGACGAGGTTCAGATACGCAGTATTTT.

The chain carries TRBV7-6 and TRBJ2-3; the match to TRBD2 covers 7 bases. The CDR3 length is 16 residues. Germline trimming cut 4 bases from V and 8 bases from J; bases unmatched to any gene: 15. CDR1 SGHVS and CDR2 FNYEAQ come from the germline V gene. The CDR3 bases are TGTGCCAGCAGCTCAGGGAGGGAGCCGTGGATAGTTACGCAGTATTTT. It translates to CASSSGREPWIVTQYF.

CDR3 region: CASSLLSSVGELFF. The DNA of the CDR3 is TGTGCCAGCAGCCTTTTGTCCTCGGTGGGGGAGCTGTTTTTT. The rearrangement links TRBV14 to TRBJ2-2; D remains ambiguous. The CDR3 totals 14 residues. Per germline, CDR1 SGHDN and CDR2 FVKESK. Trimming cost V 4 bases and J 8 bases, with 14 bases left between them. Complete variable domain (other parts from reference TRBV14 and TRBJ2-2): EAGVTQFPSHSVIEKGQTVTLRCDPISGHDNLYWYRRVMGKEIKFLLHFVKESKQDESGMPNNRFLAERTGGTYSTLKVQPAELEDSGVYFCASSLLSSVGELFFGEGSRLTVL.

This clonotype occurred a few times. The rearrangement joins TRBV20-1 to TRBJ2-2; TRBD2 aligns across 9 bases. CDR3 size: 15 residues. V lost 1 base, J lost 0 bases, and 0 bases stayed unmatched. Germline CDR1 DFQATT, CDR2 SNEGSKA (reference sequence). The CDR3 sequence is CSARVAGANTGELFF. For the CDR3, the DNA is TGCAGTGCTAGAGTAGCGGGAGCGAACACCGGGGAGCTGTTTTTT.

Ten or more counts support this clonotype. The V and J genes are TRBV7-2 and TRBJ1-4; D is unclear. The CDR3 contains 12 residues. V dropped 6 bases and J dropped 8 bases, with 10 bases sitting between them. Germline V gene sequence: CDR1 SGHTA, CDR2 FQGNSA. The CDR3 loop is CASSNLGEKLFF. As DNA, the CDR3 is TGTGCCAGCAGTAACCTAGGGGAAAAACTGTTTTTT.

The chain combines TRBV7-2 with TRBJ1-4; 7 bases map to TRBD1. CDR1 and CDR2 (germline): SGHTA, FQGNSA. The CDR3 is made up of 12 amino acids. V was pared by 5 bases and J by 11 bases, with 5 bases of the junction left unmatched. CDR3 region: CASSLDRVKLFF. The CDR3 bases are TGTGCCAGCAGCCTCGACAGGGTGAAACTGTTTTTT.

This clonotype was observed a handful of times. The chain couples TRBV5-5 to TRBJ2-3; D may match TRBD1 or TRBD2 (5 bases each). The V end was cut by 6 bases, the J end by 1 base, with 12 bases between. This CDR3 is 14 amino acids long. Germline CDR1 is SGHKS and CDR2 is YYEKEE (reference sequence). Written as DNA, the CDR3 is TGTGCCAGCAAGGAGGTCAGGGGCACAGATACGCAGTATTTT. Its protein is CASKEVRGTDTQYF.

J is TRBJ1-3 and V is TRBV2; D call uncertain. The CDR3 sequence is 16 residues long. Trimming removed 7 bases from V and 0 bases from J, with 16 bases in between. In germline, CDR1 is SNHLY, CDR2 FYNNEI. CDR3 sequence: CASTHRGILSGNTIYF. In DNA, the CDR3 is TGTGCCAGCACTCACCGTGGCATACTCTCTGGAAACACCATATATTTT.

This sequence joins TRBV7-7 and TRBJ2-5; possibly TRBD1 for D (6 bases). Germline V lookup: CDR1 SSHAT, CDR2 FNYEAQ (reference sequence). Trimming stripped 5 bases from V and 5 bases from J, with 12 bases between. This CDR3 comprises 13 residues. CDR3 nucleotides: TGTGCCAGCAGCAACAGGGTAGGGGAGACCCAGTACTTC. It translates to CASSNRVGETQYF. The full variable domain, rest sourced from reference TRBV7-7 and TRBJ2-5, is GAGVSQSPRYKVTKRGQDVTLRCDPISSHATLYWYQQALGQGPEFLTYFNYEAQPDKSGLPSDRFSAERPEGSISTLTIQRTEQRDSAMYRCASSNRVGETQYFGPGTRLLVL.

The chain employs TRBV4-1 and TRBJ2-1; TRBD2 is a possible D gene (5 bases). The germline V and J ends were trimmed by 3 bases and 4 bases, with 13 bases remaining between them. There are 15 residues in the CDR3. Germline V gives CDR1 MGHRA, CDR2 YSYEKL. This CDR3 is CASSHGGRHYNEQFF. CDR3 nucleotides: TGCGCCAGCAGCCATGGCGGGCGACATTACAATGAGCAGTTCTTC.